This is a list of T cell receptor beta chains from one sample in a study of blood T cell repertoires in COVID-19. Data came from immunoSEQ multiplex PCR; TCRdb stores just in-frame clones and leaves some out. The data contain approximately 360,000 clones, around 90% of them singletons. Sequencing used peripheral blood. The receptors shown here come from a man between 18 and 29 years old with active or convalescent COVID-19. The CDR3 runs from the conserved cysteine through the conserved F or W. D genes are given only for firm matches. Clone size is not always given. Where it is, it says once, few, many or a class for expanded clones.

J gene	D gene	clone size	V gene	CDR3 DNA	CDR3 protein
TRBJ2-2	TRBD1	.	TRBV7-8	TGTGCCAGCAGCTTAAGACAGGGCGCGGGGAACACCGGGGAGCTGTTTTTT	CASSLRQGAGNTGELFF
TRBJ1-3	.	.	TRBV18	TGTGCCAGCTCACCACCAATAAGAAACACCATATATTTT	CASSPPIRNTIYF
TRBJ2-5	.	.	TRBV6-5	TGTGCCAGCAGTTACTCGAGGCCCCCATACCAAGAGACCCAGTACTTC	CASSYSRPPYQETQYF
TRBJ1-2	TRBD1	.	TRBV19	TGTGCCAGTAATCCGACAGGGTCCTATGGCTACACCTTC	CASNPTGSYGYTF
TRBJ1-1	.	.	TRBV5-1	TGCGCCAGCAGCTTTTTAGCAGGGGCGGGTACTGAAGCTTTCTTT	CASSFLAGAGTEAFF
TRBJ2-1	.	.	TRBV23-1	TGCGCCAGCAGTCAATCGGCTTCAGGTTGGGACAATGAGCAGTTCTTC	CASSQSASGWDNEQFF
TRBJ2-7	TRBD1	.	TRBV7-2	TGTGCCAGCAGCTTGGGACAGGGCCCTCGCGAGCAGTACTTC	CASSLGQGPREQYF
TRBJ1-5	TRBD1	.	TRBV7-2	TGTGCCAGCAGCCGGACAGGGCGAGAACCCCAGCATTTT	CASSRTGREPQHF
TRBJ2-7	TRBD1	.	TRBV9	TGTGCCAGCAGCGCCCGGGACAGGGAGGTTTACGAGCAGTACTTC	CASSARDREVYEQYF
TRBJ2-3	TRBD2	once	TRBV9	TGTGCCAGCAGCGCTAGCGGGAGAACCCCAGATACGCAGTATTTT	CASSASGRTPDTQYF
TRBJ1-1	.	.	TRBV6-5	TGTGCCAGCAGTTATCCGGGGAGGGGTGCTGAAGCTTTCTTT	CASSYPGRGAEAFF
TRBJ1-5	.	once	TRBV6-6	TGTGCCAGCAGACAACAGGGCGAGCAGCCCCAGCATTTT	CASRQQGEQPQHF
TRBJ1-3	.	once	TRBV6-5	TGTGCCAGCAGAGCAGGAAACACCATATATTTT	CASRAGNTIYF
TRBJ1-3	.	.	TRBV4-1	TGCGCCAGCAGCCAAGAGGGGGACCCCGGGGGCTCTGGAAACACCATATATTTT	CASSQEGDPGGSGNTIYF
TRBJ1-1	TRBD1	few	TRBV3-1/TRBV3-2	TGTGCCAGCAGCCAAGCCGGGACAGGCTCAGCTTTCTTT	CASSQAGTGSAFF
TRBJ1-1	.	.	TRBV28	TGTGCCAGCAGTACGCAGGGGTCGACTGAAGCTTTCTTT	CASSTQGSTEAFF
TRBJ1-1	.	.	TRBV6-5	TGTGCCAGCAGCTACAAGCGGGGAATGAACACTGAAGCTTTCTTT	CASSYKRGMNTEAFF
TRBJ2-5	TRBD1	.	TRBV25-1	TGTGCCAGCAGTGACCCCCGACAGGGTCGGTACCAAGAGACCCAGTACTTC	CASSDPRQGRYQETQYF
TRBJ2-1	.	.	TRBV4-1	TGCGCCAGCAGCCAAGCGCTAGCAGCCTACAATGAGCAGTTCTTC	CASSQALAAYNEQFF
TRBJ2-2	TRBD1	once	TRBV7-2	TGTGCCAGCAGCCAGAACAGGGGTTCCGGGGAGCTGTTTTTT	CASSQNRGSGELFF
TRBJ2-5	.	.	TRBV4-2	TGTGCCAGCAGCCAAGAGGCAGAGACCCAGTACTTC	CASSQEAETQYF
TRBJ2-5	.	once	TRBV5-8	TGTGCCAGCAGCTTGGACCAGGGAGGAGAGACCCAGTACTTC	CASSLDQGGETQYF
TRBJ1-4	.	.	TRBV28	TGTGCCACGGGAGCGGGCGTTGGTGAAAAACTGTTTTTT	CATGAGVGEKLFF
TRBJ2-7	.	.	TRBV10-1	TGCGCCAGCGGAGACTACGAGCAGTACTTC	CASGDYEQYF
TRBJ1-5	.	.	TRBV5-6	TGTGCCAGCAGCTTGGGGTTTGGTGGGGGGGATCAGCCCCAGCATTTT	CASSLGFGGGDQPQHF
TRBJ2-1	TRBD2	.	TRBV29-1	TGCAGCGTCGTTATAGGACTAGCGGGGAGCACCCCCTACAATGAGCAGTTCTTC	CSVVIGLAGSTPYNEQFF
TRBJ1-2	.	.	TRBV7-2	TGTGCCAGCAGTGCCTTCTGGGCTGAATCTAACTATGGCTACACCTTC	CASSAFWAESNYGYTF
TRBJ1-1	TRBD1	.	TRBV4-3	TGCGCCAGCAGCCAAGATAGTACAGGGGCTGTTGAAGCTTTCTTT	CASSQDSTGAVEAFF
TRBJ1-5	TRBD1	.	TRBV9	TGTGCCAGCAGCGACACGACAGGGTTGCAGCCCCAGCATTTT	CASSDTTGLQPQHF
TRBJ1-4	.	once	TRBV7-9	TGTGCCAGCAGCTTAGCCGCGGGGGATGAAAAACTGTTTTTT	CASSLAAGDEKLFF
TRBJ1-2	.	.	TRBV27	TGTGCCAGCAGTTTATATGTTGGGGGCTCCCTTAATGGCTACACCTTC	CASSLYVGGSLNGYTF
TRBJ1-2	TRBD1	.	TRBV6-5	TGTGCCAGCAGTCCAGGCAGGGGGCTATCCGATGGCTACACCTTC	CASSPGRGLSDGYTF
TRBJ1-2	.	.	TRBV2	TGTGCCAGCAGTGTTGGGTCAGGAAACTATGGCTACACCTTC	CASSVGSGNYGYTF
TRBJ1-2	.	.	TRBV6-2/TRBV6-3	TGTGCCAGCAGTTACTCGAACCAGGAAAGGGGTGGCTACACCTTC	CASSYSNQERGGYTF
TRBJ2-1	.	.	TRBV7-3	TGTGCCAGCAGCTTAATTCGCGGAGACAATGAGCAGTTCTTC	CASSLIRGDNEQFF
TRBJ1-2	.	.	TRBV21-1	TGTGCCATTCTAGGGAGGGGGAGGAGCTATGGCTACACCTTC	CAILGRGRSYGYTF
TRBJ1-1	TRBD1	.	TRBV5-6	TGTGCCAGCAGTTACAGGGGCTGGGCTGAAGCTTTCTTT	CASSYRGWAEAFF
TRBJ1-4	TRBD1	once	TRBV4-1	TGCGCCAGCAGCCAGGACAGGCGTCTTGAAAAACTGTTTTTT	CASSQDRRLEKLFF